This TCR beta chain was captured in a study of shared clonotypes between healthy human individuals. Findings of the study overall: In general, naive subsets displayed greater estimated richness than memory subsets did. An expected dependence of interdonor clonotype sharing on sequencing depth was noted.

Only CD45RO-negative cells positively selected for CCR7 counted as naive CD8 cells, so terminally differentiated effector memory CD45RA+ cells were excluded. An assay was performed, and its level was deep. The authors split each subset's genomic DNA evenly across several immunoSEQ plates. The protocol was immunoSEQ multiplex PCR, while the TCRdb copy is restricted to in-frame clones and leaves out a portion. The data contain around 2,000,000 clones, about 95% of them seen just once; the ten biggest clones take up roughly 1.2%. The CDR3 covers 15 residues. Germline V gene sequence: CDR1 SGHDT, CDR2 YYEEEE. V lost 5 bases to trimming and J lost 0 bases, with 14 bases between them. On this clone itself: The antigen remains undetermined.

Sequenced: naive CD8+ T cells sorted from blood. The chain links TRBV5-6 to TRBJ1-1; D is perhaps TRBD1 (6 bases). The clonotype comes from a young man in good health. The CDR3 loop reads CASSLLTGMNTEAFF. In nucleotides, the CDR3 is TGTGCCAGCAGTTTATTGACAGGTATGAACACTGAAGCTTTCTTT. Full variable domain (outside the CDR3, taken from reference TRBV5-6 and TRBJ1-1): DAGVTQSPTHLIKTRGQQVTLRCSPKSGHDTVSWYQQALGQGPQFIFQYYEEEERQRGNFPDRFSGHQFPNYSSELNVNALLLGDSALYLCASSLLTGMNTEAFFGQGTRLTVV.